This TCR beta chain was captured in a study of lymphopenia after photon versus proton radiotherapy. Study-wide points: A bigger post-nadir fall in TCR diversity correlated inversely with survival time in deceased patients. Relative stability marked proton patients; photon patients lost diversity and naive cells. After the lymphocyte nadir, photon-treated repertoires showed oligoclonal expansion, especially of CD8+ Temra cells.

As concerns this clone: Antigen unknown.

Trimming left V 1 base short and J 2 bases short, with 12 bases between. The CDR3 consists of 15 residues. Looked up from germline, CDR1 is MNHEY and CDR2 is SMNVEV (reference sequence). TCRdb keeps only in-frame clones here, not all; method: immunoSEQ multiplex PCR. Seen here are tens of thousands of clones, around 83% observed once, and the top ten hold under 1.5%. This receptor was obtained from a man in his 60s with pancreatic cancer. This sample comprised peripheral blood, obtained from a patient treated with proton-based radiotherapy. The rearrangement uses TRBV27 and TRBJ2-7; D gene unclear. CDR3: CASSLFVGVPYEQYF. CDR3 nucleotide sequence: TGTGCCAGCAGTTTATTCGTCGGAGTCCCCTACGAGCAGTACTTC.